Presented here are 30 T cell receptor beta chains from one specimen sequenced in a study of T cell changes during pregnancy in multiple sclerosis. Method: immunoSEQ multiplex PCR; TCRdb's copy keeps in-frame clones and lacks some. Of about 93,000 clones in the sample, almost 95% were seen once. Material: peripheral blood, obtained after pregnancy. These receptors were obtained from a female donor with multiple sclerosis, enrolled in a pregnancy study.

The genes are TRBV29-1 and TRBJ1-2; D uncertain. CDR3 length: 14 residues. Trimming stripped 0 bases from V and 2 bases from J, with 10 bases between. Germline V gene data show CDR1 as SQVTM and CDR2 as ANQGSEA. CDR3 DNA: TGCAGCGTTGAAGACGGTAATCTAAACTATGGCTACACCTTC. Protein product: CSVEDGNLNYGYTF. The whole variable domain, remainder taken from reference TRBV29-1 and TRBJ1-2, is SAVISQKPSRDICQRGTSLTIQCQVDSQVTMMFWYRQQPGQSLTLIATANQGSEATYESGFVIDKFPISRPNLTFSTLTVSNMSPEDSSIYLCSVEDGNLNYGYTFGSGTRLTVV.

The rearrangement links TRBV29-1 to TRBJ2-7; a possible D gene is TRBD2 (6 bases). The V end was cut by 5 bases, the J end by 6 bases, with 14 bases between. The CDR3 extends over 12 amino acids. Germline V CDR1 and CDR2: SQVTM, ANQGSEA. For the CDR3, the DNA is TGCAGCGTTAGGCGGGGAATGGTCGAGCAGTACTTC. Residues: CSVRRGMVEQYF.

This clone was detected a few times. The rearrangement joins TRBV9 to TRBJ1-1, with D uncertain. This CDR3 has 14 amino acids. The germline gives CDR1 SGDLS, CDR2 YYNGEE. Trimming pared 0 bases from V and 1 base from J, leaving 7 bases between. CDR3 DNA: TGTGCCAGCAGCGTAGGTCCCAAGAACACTGAAGCTTTCTTT. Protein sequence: CASSVGPKNTEAFF.

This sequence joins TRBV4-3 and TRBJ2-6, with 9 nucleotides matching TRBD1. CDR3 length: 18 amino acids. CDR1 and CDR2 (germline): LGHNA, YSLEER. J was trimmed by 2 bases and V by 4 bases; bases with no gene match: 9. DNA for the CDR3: TGCGCCAGCAGCCCTTACCCACAGGGGGCCACTGGGGCCAACGTCCTGACTTTC. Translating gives CASSPYPQGATGANVLTF.

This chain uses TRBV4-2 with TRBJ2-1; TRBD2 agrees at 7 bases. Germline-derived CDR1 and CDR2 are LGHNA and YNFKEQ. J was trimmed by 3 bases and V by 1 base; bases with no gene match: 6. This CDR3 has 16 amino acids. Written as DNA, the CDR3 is TGTGCCAGCAGCCAAGTCGCCGGGACTAACTACAATGAGCAGTTCTTC. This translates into CASSQVAGTNYNEQFF.

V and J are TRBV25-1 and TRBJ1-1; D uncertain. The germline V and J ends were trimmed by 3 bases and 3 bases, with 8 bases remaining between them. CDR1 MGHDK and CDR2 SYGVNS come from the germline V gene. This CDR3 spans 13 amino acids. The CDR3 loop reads CASSDGRHTEAFF. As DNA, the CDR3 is TGTGCCAGCAGTGATGGCAGGCACACTGAAGCTTTCTTT.

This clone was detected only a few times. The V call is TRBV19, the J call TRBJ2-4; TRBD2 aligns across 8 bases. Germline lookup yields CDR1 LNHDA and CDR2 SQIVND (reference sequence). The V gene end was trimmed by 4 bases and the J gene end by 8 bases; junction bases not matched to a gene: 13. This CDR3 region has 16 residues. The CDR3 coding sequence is TGTGCCAGTAGTACGTCTAGCGGGTGGTCCGTGGACATTCAGTACTTC. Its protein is CASSTSSGWSVDIQYF.

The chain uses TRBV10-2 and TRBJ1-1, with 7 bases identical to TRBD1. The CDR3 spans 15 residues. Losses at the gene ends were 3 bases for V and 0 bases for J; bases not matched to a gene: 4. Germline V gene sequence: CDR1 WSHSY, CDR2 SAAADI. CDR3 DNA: TGCGCCAGCAGTGACACAAGGGGGCTGAACACTGAAGCTTTCTTT. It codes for CASSDTRGLNTEAFF.

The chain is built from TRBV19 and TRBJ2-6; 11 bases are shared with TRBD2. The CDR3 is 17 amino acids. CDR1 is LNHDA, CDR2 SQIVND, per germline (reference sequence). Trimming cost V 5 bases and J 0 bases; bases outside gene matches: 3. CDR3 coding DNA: TGTGCCAGTAGTGGACTAGCGGGTTTCTCTGGGGCCAACGTCCTGACTTTC. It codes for CASSGLAGFSGANVLTF.

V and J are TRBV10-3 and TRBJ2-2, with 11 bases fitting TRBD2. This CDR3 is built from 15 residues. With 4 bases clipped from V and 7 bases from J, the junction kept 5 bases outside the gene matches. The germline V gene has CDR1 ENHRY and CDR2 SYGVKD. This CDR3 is CAISGSGRDDGELFF. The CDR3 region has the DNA TGTGCCATCAGTGGTAGCGGGAGGGATGACGGGGAGCTGTTTTTT.

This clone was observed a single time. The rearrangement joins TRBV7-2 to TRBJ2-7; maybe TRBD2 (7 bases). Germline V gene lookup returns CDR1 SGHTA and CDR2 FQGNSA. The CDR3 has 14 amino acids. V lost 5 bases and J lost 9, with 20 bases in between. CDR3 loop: CASSTFQGGEGQYF. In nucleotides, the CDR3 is TGTGCCAGCAGCACCTTCCAAGGGGGGGAGGGGCAGTACTTC.

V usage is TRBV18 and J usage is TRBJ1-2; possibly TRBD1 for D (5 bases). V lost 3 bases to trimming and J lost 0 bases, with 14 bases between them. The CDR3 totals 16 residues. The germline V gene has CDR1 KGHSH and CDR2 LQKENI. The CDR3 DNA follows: TGTGCCAGCTCACCGGCAGGGTCGAGTTCTAACTATGGCTACACCTTC. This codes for CASSPAGSSSNYGYTF.

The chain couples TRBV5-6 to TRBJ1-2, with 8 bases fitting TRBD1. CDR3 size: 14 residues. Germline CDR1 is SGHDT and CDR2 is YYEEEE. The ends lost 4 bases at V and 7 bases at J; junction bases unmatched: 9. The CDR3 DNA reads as TGTGCCAGCAGCCTCCTGGACAGGGAAAGTGGCTACACCTTC. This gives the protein CASSLLDRESGYTF.

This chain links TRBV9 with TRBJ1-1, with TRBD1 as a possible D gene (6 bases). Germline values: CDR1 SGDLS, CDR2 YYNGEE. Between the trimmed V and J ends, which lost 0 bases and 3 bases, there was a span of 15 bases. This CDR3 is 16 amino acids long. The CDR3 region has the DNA TGTGCCAGCAGCGTAGGTCGGGGGGCCGGGGACACTGAAGCTTTCTTT. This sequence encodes CASSVGRGAGDTEAFF.

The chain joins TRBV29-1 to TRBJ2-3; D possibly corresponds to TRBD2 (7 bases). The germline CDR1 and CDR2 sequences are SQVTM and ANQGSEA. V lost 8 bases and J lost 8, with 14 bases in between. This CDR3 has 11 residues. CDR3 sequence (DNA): TGCAGCCCCGAGAGGGGGGGTACGCAGTATTTT. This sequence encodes CSPERGGTQYF.

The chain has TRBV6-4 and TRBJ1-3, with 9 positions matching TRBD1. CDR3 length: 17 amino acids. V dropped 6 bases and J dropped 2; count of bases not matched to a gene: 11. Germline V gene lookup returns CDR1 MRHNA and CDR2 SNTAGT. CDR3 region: CASSQNRGRSAGNTIYF. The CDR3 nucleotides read TGTGCCAGCAGCCAAAACAGGGGGCGCTCCGCTGGAAACACCATATATTTT.

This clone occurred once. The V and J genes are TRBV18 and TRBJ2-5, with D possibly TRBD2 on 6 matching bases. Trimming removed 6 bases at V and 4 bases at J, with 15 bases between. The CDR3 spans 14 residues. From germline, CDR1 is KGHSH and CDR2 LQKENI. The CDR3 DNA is TGTGCCAGCTCGCGGGACTTAGCTCGAGAGACCCAGTACTTC. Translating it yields CASSRDLARETQYF. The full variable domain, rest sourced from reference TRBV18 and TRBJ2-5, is NAGVMQNPRHLVRRRGQEARLRCSPMKGHSHVYWYRQLPEEGLKFMVYLQKENIIDESGMPKERFSAEFPKEGPSILRIQQVVRGDSAAYFCASSRDLARETQYFGPGTRLLVL.

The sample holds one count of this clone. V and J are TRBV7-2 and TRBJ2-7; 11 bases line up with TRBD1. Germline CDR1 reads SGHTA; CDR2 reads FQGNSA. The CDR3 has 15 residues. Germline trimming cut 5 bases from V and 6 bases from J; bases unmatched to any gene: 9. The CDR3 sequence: CASSQRTGGLSEQYF. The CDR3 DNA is TGTGCCAGCAGCCAGCGGACAGGGGGCTTAAGCGAGCAGTACTTC.

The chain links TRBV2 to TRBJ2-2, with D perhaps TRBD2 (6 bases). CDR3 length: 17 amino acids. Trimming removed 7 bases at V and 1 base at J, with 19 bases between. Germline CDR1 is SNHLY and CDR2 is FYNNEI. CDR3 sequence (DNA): TGTGCCAGCACTTTGGGGGTGGGACTGGGGAACACCGGGGAGCTGTTTTTT. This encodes CASTLGVGLGNTGELFF.

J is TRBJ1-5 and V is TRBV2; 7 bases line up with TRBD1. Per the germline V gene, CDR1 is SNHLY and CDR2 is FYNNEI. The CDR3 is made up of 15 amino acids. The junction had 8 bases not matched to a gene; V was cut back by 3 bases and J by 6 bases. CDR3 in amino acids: CASSEGETGSQPQHF. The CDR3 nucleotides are TGTGCCAGCAGTGAGGGAGAGACAGGGTCTCAGCCCCAGCATTTT.

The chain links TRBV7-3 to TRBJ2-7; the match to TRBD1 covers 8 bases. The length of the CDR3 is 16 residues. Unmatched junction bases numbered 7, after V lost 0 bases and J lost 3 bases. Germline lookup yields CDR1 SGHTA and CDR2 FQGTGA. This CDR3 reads CASSLTSTGGYYEQYF. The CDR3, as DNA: TGTGCCAGCAGCTTAACGAGTACAGGGGGATACTACGAGCAGTACTTC.

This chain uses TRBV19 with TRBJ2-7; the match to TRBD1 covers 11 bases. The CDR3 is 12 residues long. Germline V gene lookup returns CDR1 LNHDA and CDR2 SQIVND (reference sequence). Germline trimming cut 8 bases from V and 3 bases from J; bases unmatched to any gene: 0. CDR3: CASGTGGYEQYF. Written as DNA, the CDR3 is TGTGCCAGTGGGACAGGGGGCTACGAGCAGTACTTC.

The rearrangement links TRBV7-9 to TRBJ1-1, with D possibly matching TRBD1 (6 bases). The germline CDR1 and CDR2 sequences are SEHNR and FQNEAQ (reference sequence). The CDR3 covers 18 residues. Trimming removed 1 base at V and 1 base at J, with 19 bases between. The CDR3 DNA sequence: TGTGCCAGCAGCTTAGTTATGACCGAAAGGGGGGGGAACACTGAAGCTTTCTTT. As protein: CASSLVMTERGGNTEAFF.

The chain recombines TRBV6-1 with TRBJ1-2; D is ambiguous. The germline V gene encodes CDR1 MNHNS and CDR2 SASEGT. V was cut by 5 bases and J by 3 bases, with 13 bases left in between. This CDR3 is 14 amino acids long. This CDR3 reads CASSPQVFDYGYTF. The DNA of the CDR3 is TGTGCCAGCAGTCCGCAGGTGTTCGACTATGGCTACACCTTC.

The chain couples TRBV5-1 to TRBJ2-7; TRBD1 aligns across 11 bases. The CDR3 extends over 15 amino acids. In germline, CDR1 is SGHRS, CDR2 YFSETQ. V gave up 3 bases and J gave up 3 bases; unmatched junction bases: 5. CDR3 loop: CASSSSGTGGYEQYF. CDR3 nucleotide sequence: TGCGCCAGCAGCTCCTCCGGGACAGGGGGCTACGAGCAGTACTTC. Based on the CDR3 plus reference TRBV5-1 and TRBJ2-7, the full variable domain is KAGVTQTPRYLIKTRGQQVTLSCSPISGHRSVSWYQQTPGQGLQFLFEYFSETQRNKGNFPGRFSGRQFSNSRSEMNVSTLELGDSALYLCASSSSGTGGYEQYFGPGTRLTVT.

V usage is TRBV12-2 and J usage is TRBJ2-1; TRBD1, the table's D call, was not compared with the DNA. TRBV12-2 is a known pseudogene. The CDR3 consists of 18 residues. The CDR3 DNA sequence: TGTGCAAGTCGCTTAGGTCCCGGGACAGGGCTATCCTACAATGAGCAGTTCTTC. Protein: CASRLGPGTGLSYNEQFF.

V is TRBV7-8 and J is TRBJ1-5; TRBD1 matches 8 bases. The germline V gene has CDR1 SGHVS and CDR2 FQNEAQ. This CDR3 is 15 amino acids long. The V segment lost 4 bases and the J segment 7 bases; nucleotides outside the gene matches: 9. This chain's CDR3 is CASSYRTGRGQPQHF. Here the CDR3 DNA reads TGTGCCAGCAGCTACAGGACAGGGCGCGGCCAGCCCCAGCATTTT. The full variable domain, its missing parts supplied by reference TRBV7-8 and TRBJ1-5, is GAGVSQSPRYKVAKRGQDVALRCDPISGHVSLFWYQQALGQGPEFLTYFQNEAQLDKSGLPSDRFFAERPEGSVSTLKIQRTQQEDSAVYLCASSYRTGRGQPQHFGDGTRLSIL.

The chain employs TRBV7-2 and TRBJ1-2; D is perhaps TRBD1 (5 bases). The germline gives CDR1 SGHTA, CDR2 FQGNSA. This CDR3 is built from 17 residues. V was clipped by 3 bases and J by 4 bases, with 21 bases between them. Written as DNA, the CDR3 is TGTGCCAGCAGCTTCGGACCCCAGGGCGACGTCGGCTATGGCTACACCTTC. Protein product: CASSFGPQGDVGYGYTF.

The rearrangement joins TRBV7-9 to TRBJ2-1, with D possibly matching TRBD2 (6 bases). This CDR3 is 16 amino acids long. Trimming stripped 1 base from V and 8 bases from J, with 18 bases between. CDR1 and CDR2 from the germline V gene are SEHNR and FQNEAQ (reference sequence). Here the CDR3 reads CASSLVYGRGTDEQFF. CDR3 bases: TGTGCCAGCAGCTTAGTCTACGGGAGAGGGACCGATGAGCAGTTCTTC. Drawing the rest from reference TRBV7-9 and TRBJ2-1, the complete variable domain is DTGVSQNPRHKITKRGQNVTFRCDPISEHNRLYWYRQTLGQGPEFLTYFQNEAQLEKSRLLSDRFSAERPKGSFSTLEIQRTEQGDSAMYLCASSLVYGRGTDEQFFGPGTRLTVL.

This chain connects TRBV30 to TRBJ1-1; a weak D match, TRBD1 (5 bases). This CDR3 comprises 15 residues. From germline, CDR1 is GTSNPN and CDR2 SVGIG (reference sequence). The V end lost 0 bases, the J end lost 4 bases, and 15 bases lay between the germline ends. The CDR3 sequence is CAWSVRGGTGTEAFF. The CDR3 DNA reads TGTGCCTGGAGTGTACGCGGGGGGACGGGCACTGAAGCTTTCTTT.